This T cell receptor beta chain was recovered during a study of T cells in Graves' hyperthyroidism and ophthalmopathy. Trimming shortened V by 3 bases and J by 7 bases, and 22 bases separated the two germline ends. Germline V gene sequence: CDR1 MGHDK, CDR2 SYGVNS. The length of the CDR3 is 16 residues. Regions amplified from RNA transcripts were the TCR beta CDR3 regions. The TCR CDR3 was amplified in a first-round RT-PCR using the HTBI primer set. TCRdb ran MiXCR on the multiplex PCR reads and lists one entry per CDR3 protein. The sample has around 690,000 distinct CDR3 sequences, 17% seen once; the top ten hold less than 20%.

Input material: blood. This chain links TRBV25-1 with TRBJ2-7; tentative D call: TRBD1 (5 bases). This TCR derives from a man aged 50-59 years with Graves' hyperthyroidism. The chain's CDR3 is CASSDWGNPISLEQYF. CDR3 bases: TGTGCCAGCAGTGATTGGGGCAACCCCATTTCTTTAGAGCAGTACTTC.